This TCR beta chain was observed in a study of regulatory T cells in long-lasting Graves disease. Regarding the study as a whole: TRBV28, TRBJ1-2 and TRBJ2-5 were favored in persistent disease.

TCR beta libraries were built with iRepertoire HTBI primers and Arm-PCR of CDR3 regions. TCRdb reanalysed the multiplex PCR reads using MiXCR and keeps one entry per CDR3 protein. Among fewer than 500,000 distinct CDR3 sequences listed, around 15% were seen once. Described time point: newly diagnosed GD, antithyroid drugs for less than 3 months. The TCR library was made from RNA that had been extracted from PBMCs in TRIzol. From germline, CDR1 is MDHEN and CDR2 SYDVKM. V lost 4 bases to trimming and J lost 2 bases, with 13 bases between them. This CDR3 has 15 residues. This clonotype appeared many times. Antigen specificity is unknown. This same sample was also taken into another study, of T cells in Graves' hyperthyroidism and ophthalmopathy. According to that study: The patients, who ranged from 18 to 65 in age, presented with newly diagnosed hyperthyroidism lasting under 2 months. Each diagnosis was grounded in clinical symptoms, serum thyroxine and TRAb, thyroid ultrasound, and orbital computed tomography.

V and J are TRBV28 and TRBJ2-3; D call uncertain. The sequence was collected from a man between 40 and 49 years old with Graves disease. The input for sequencing was peripheral blood mononuclear cells (PBMCs), taken at new diagnosis, from a patient treated with antithyroid drugs. The CDR3 loop is CASSSLVRVTDTQYF. The CDR3 DNA follows: TGTGCCAGCAGTTCGCTCGTCCGCGTCACAGATACGCAGTATTTT.